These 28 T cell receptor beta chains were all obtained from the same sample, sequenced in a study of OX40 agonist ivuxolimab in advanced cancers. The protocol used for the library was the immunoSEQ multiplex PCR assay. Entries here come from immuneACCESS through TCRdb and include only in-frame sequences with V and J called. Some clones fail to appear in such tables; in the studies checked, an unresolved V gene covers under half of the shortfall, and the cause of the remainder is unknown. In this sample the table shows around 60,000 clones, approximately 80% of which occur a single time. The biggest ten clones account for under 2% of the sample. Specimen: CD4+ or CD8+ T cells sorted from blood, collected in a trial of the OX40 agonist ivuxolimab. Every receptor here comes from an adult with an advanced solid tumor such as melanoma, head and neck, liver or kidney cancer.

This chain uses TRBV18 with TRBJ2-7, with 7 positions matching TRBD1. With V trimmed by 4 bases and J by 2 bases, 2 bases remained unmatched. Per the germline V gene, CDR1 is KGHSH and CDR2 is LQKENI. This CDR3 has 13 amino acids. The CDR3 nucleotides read TGTGCCAGCTCACAGGGACAGACCTACGAGCAGTACGTC. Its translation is CASSQGQTYEQYV.

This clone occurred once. DNA for the CDR3: TGTGCCAGCTCACCACGAGCCTACGAGCAGTACGTC. Residues: CASSPRAYEQYV. The rearrangement uses TRBV18 and TRBJ2-7; the D is unclear. Trimming took 1 base from V and 2 from J, leaving 3 bases between them. Germline V gene data show CDR1 as KGHSH and CDR2 as LQKENI. This CDR3 is 12 amino acids long.

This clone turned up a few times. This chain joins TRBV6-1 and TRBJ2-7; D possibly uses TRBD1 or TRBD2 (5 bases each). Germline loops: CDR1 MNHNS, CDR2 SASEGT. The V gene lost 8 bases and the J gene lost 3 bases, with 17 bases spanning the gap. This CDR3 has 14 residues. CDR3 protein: CASGGRTLSYEQYV. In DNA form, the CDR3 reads TGTGCCAGCGGGGGTCGGACTCTCAGCTACGAGCAGTACGTC.

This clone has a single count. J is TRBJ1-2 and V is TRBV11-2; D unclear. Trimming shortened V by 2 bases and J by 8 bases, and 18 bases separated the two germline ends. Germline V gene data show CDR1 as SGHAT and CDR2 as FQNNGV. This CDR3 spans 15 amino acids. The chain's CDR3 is CASSLMVGAPEGYTF. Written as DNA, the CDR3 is TGTGCCAGCAGCTTAATGGTAGGCGCCCCTGAAGGCTACACCTTC.

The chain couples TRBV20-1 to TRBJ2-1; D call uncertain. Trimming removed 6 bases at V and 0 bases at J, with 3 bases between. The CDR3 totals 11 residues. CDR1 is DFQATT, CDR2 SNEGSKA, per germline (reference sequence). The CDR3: CSATSYNEQFF. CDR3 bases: TGCAGTGCGACCTCCTACAATGAGCAGTTCTTC.

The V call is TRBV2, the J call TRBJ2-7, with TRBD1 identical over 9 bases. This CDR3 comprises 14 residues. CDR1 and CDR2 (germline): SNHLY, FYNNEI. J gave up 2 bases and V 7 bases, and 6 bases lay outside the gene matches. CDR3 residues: CASIRDREAYEQYF. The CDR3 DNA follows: TGTGCCAGCATACGGGACAGGGAGGCCTACGAGCAGTACTTC.

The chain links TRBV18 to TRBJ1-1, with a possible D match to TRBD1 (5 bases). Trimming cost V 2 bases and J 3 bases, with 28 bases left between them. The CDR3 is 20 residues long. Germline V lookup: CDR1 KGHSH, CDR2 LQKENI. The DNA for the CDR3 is TGTGCCAGCTCACCATGGCCGCTCACCGGGACCCACGACGCGGACACTGAAGCTTTCTTT. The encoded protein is CASSPWPLTGTHDADTEAFF.

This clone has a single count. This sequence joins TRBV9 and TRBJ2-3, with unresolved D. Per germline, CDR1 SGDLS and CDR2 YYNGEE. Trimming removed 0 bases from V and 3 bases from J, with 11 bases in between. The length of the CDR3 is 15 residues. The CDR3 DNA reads TGTGCCAGCAGCGTAGGTTCCCCGAGGACAGATACGCAGTATTTT. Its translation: CASSVGSPRTDTQYF. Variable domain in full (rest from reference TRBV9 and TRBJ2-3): DSGVTQTPKHLITATGQRVTLRCSPRSGDLSVYWYQQSLDQGLQFLIQYYNGEERAKGNILERFSAQQFPDLHSELNLSSLELGDSALYFCASSVGSPRTDTQYFGPGTRLTVL.

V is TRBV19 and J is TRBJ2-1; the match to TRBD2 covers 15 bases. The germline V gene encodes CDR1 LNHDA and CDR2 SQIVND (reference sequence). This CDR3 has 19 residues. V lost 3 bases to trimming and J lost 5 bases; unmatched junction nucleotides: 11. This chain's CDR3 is CASSMGLAGGRTLNNEQFF. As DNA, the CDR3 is TGTGCCAGTAGTATGGGACTAGCGGGAGGTCGCACACTTAACAATGAGCAGTTCTTC.

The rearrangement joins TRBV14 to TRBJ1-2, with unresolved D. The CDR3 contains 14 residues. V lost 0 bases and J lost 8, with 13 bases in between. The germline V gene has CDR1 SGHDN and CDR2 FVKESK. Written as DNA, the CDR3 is TGTGCCAGCAGCCAAGATGTGGGCGGTCACGGCTACACCTTC. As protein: CASSQDVGGHGYTF.

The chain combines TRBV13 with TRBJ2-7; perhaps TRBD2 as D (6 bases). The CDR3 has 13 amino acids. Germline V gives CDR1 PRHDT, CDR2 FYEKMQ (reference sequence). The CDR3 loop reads CASSLGRGYEQYV. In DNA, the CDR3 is TGTGCCAGCAGTTTAGGGCGGGGCTACGAGCAGTACGTC.

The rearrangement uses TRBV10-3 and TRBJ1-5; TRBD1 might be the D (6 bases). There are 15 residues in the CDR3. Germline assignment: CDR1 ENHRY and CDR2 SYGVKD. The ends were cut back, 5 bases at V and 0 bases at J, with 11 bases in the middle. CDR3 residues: CAISQDRNSNQPQHF. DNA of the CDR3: TGTGCCATCAGTCAGGACAGAAATAGCAATCAGCCCCAGCATTTT.

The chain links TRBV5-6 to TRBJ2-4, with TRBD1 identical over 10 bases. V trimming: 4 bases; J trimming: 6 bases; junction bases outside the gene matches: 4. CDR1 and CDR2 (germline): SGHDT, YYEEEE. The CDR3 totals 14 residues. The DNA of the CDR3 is TGTGCCAGCAGCACGGGACAGGGGACAAACATTCAGTACTTC. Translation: CASSTGQGTNIQYF. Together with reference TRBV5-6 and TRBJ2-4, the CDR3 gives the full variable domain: DAGVTQSPTHLIKTRGQQVTLRCSPKSGHDTVSWYQQALGQGPQFIFQYYEEEERQRGNFPDRFSGHQFPNYSSELNVNALLLGDSALYLCASSTGQGTNIQYFGAGTRLSVL.

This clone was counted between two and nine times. In DNA form, the CDR3 reads TGCAGCGTCGAACCCGGGACAGCGGTCTATGGCTACACCTTC. Its protein is CSVEPGTAVYGYTF. The V call is TRBV29-1, the J call TRBJ1-2, with 7 positions matching TRBD1. Germline lookup yields CDR1 SQVTM and CDR2 ANQGSEA. The CDR3 sequence is 14 residues long. V lost 6 bases and J lost 4; bases outside the gene matches: 11.

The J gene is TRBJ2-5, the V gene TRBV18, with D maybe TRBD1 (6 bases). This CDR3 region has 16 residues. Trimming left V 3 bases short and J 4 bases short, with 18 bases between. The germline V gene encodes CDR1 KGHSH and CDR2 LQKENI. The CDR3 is CASSPLTAGTPETQYF. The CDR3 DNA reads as TGTGCCAGCTCACCCTTAACGGCCGGGACACCAGAGACCCAGTACTTC. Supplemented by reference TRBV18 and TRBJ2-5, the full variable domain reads NAGVMQNPRHLVRRRGQEARLRCSPMKGHSHVYWYRQLPEEGLKFMVYLQKENIIDESGMPKERFSAEFPKEGPSILRIQQVVRGDSAAYFCASSPLTAGTPETQYFGPGTRLLVL.

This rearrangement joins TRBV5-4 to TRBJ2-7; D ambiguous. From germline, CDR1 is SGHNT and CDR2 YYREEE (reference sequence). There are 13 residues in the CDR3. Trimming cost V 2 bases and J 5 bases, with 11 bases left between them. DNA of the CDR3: TGTGCCAGCAGCTTCCCCAGTAACGACGAGCAGTACTTC. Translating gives CASSFPSNDEQYF. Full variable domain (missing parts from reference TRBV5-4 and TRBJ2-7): ETGVTQSPTHLIKTRGQQVTLRCSSQSGHNTVSWYQQALGQGPQFIFQYYREEENGRGNFPPRFSGLQFPNYSSELNVNALELDDSALYLCASSFPSNDEQYFGPGTRLTVT.

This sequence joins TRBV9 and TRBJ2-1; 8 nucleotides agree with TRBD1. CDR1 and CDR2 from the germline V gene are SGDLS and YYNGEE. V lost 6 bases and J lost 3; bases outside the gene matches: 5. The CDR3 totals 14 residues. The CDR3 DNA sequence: TGTGCCAGCAATTCAGGGGGCAGCTACAATGAGCAGTTCTTC. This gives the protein CASNSGGSYNEQFF.

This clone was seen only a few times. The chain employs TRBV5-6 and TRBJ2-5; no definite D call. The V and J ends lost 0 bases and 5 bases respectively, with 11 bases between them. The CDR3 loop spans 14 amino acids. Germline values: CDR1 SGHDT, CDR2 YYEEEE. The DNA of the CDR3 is TGTGCCAGCAGCTTGGCCGGAGCTCCGGAGACCCAGTACTTC. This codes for CASSLAGAPETQYF.

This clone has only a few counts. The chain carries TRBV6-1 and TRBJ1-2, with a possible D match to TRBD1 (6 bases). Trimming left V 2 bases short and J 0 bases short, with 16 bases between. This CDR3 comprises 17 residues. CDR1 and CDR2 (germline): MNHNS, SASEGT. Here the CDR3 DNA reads TGTGCCAGCAGTGAAAAATTGGGGGCGGCAGCTAACTATGGCTACACCTTC. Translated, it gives CASSEKLGAAANYGYTF.

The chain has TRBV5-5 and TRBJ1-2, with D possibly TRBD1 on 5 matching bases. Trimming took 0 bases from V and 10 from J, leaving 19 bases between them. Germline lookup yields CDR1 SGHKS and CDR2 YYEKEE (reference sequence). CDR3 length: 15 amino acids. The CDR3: CASSLGGGIAQNYTF. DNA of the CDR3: TGTGCCAGCAGCTTGGGCGGGGGGATCGCCCAAAACTACACCTTC.

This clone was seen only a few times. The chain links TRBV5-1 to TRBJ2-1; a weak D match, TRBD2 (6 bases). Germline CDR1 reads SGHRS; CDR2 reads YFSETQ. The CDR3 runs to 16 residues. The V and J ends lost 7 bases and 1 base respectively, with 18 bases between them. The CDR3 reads CASGGQHSTSYNEQFF. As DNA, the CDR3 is TGCGCCAGCGGAGGGCAGCACTCTACTTCCTACAATGAGCAGTTCTTC.

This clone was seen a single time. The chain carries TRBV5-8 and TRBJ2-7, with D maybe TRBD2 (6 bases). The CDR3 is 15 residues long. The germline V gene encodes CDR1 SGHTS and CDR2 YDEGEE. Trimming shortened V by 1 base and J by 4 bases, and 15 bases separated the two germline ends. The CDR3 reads CASSLTGGSIYEQYF. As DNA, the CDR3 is TGTGCCAGCAGCTTGACCGGGGGTAGTATTTACGAGCAGTACTTC.

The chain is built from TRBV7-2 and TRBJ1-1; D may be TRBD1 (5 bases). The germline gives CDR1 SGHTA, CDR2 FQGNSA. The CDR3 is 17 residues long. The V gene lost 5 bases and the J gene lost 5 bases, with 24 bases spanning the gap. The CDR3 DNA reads TGTGCCAGCAGCCCAATAATAGTGGGTGTGGGGGGAACTGAAGCTTTCTTT. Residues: CASSPIIVGVGGTEAFF.

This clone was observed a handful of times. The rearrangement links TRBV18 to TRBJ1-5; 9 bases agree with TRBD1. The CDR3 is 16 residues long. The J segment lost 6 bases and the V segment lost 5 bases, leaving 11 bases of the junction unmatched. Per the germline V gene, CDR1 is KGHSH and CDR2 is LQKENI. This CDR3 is CASSAGTGIGGQPQHF. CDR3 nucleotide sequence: TGTGCCAGCTCAGCCGGGACAGGGATTGGGGGTCAGCCCCAGCATTTT. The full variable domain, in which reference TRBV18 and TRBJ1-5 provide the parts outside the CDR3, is NAGVMQNPRHLVRRRGQEARLRCSPMKGHSHVYWYRQLPEEGLKFMVYLQKENIIDESGMPKERFSAEFPKEGPSILRIQQVVRGDSAAYFCASSAGTGIGGQPQHFGDGTRLSIL.

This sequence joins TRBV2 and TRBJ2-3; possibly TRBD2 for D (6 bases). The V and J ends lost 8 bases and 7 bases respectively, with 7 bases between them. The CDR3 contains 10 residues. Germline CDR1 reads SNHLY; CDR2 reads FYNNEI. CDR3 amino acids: CASGGNTQYF. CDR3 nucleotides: TGTGCCAGCGGAGGGAATACGCAGTATTTT.

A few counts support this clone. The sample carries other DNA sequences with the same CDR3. The CDR3 sequence: CASSPARGRPYEQYF. The CDR3 nucleotides are TGTGCCAGCAGCCCGGCCAGGGGGCGACCCTACGAGCAGTACTTC. The genes are TRBV7-2 and TRBJ2-7; TRBD1 aligns across 8 bases. The CDR3 covers 15 residues. The J segment lost 2 bases and the V segment lost 5 bases, leaving 8 bases of the junction unmatched. The germline CDR1 and CDR2 sequences are SGHTA and FQGNSA.

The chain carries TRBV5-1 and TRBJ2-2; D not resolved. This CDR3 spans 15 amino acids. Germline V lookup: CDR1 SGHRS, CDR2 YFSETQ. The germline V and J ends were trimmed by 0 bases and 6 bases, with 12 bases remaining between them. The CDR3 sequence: CASSLGTTPAGELFF. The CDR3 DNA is TGCGCCAGCAGCTTGGGGACCACCCCGGCCGGGGAGCTGTTTTTT.

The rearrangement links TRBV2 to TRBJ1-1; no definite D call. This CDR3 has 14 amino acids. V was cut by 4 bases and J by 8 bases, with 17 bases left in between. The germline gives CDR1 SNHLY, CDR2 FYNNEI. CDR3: CASSADDWAPEAFF. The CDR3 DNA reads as TGTGCCAGCAGTGCTGATGATTGGGCACCAGAAGCTTTCTTT. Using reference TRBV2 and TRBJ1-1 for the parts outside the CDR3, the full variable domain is EPEVTQTPSHQVTQMGQEVILRCVPISNHLYFYWYRQILGQKVEFLVSFYNNEISEKSEIFDDQFSVERPDGSNFTLKIRSTKLEDSAMYFCASSADDWAPEAFFGQGTRLTVV.